A single sample gave rise to the 17 T cell receptor beta chains below, sequenced in a study of vaccination effects on CD4 cells after COVID-19. Their recognized antigens are unknown. Sequencing was performed with immunoSEQ multiplex PCR; in TCRdb, only in-frame clones are kept and a portion is missing. The sample consists of about 79,000 clones, roughly 80% of them appearing once. After expansion with viral peptide pools in the ViraFEST assay, antigen-specific CD4+ T cells were sequenced. Subsequent to 10 days of culture, CD4+ T cells were isolated. The sequencing here drew on CD4+ T cells from PBMCs cultured with HCoV-229E spike peptides, taken before COVID-19 vaccination. The source of these receptors is a human donor who received a COVID-19 vaccine.

This clone was seen more than once but under ten times. This rearrangement joins TRBV28 to TRBJ1-2; 12 positions agree with TRBD1. Trimming cost V 5 bases and J 6 bases; bases outside gene matches: 7. CDR1 is MDHEN, CDR2 SYDVKM, per germline. This CDR3 spans 15 amino acids. The CDR3 region has the DNA TGTGCCAGCAGTAGGCCCGGGACAGGGGGCAATGGCTACACCTTC. It translates to CASSRPGTGGNGYTF.

The chain carries TRBV30 and TRBJ1-3; TRBD1 is a possible D gene (5 bases). Germline V gives CDR1 GTSNPN, CDR2 SVGIG (reference sequence). The germline V and J ends were trimmed by 0 bases and 2 bases, with 11 bases remaining between them. This CDR3 spans 15 amino acids. The CDR3: CAWSVISGAGNTIYF. DNA of the CDR3: TGTGCCTGGAGTGTAATCTCGGGGGCTGGAAACACCATATATTTT.

The rearrangement links TRBV5-1 to TRBJ2-6, with 7 bases lining up with TRBD1. Germline-derived CDR1 and CDR2 are SGHRS and YFSETQ. The CDR3 sequence is 16 residues long. The V segment lost 0 bases and the J segment 4 bases; nucleotides outside the gene matches: 4. The CDR3 protein is CASSLDTGVGANVLTF. CDR3 bases: TGCGCCAGCAGCTTGGATACAGGGGTAGGGGCCAACGTCCTGACTTTC.

The V gene is TRBV24-1, the J gene TRBJ1-1, with D possibly TRBD1 on 5 matching bases. The V and J ends lost 4 bases and 2 bases respectively, with 7 bases between them. The CDR3 has 13 amino acids. Germline V lookup: CDR1 KGHDR, CDR2 SFDVKD. The CDR3 region is CATSDTGNTEAFF. The CDR3 nucleotides are TGTGCCACCAGTGACACAGGAAACACTGAAGCTTTCTTT.

This chain links TRBV6-6 with TRBJ2-2, with D maybe TRBD2 (6 bases). The length of the CDR3 is 16 residues. Per the germline V gene, CDR1 is MNHNY and CDR2 is SVGAGI (reference sequence). V lost 7 bases, J lost 6 bases, and 21 bases lay in between. As DNA, the CDR3 is TGTGCCAGCAATGAGGGCGCGGGGCCTCTCGCCGGGGAGCTGTTTTTT. It translates to CASNEGAGPLAGELFF.

This clone showed up just once. V gene TRBV5-8 combines with J gene TRBJ2-1, with D maybe TRBD2 (6 bases). The V gene's germline CDR1 is SGHTS and CDR2 YDEGEE. Trimming shortened V by 0 bases and J by 8 bases, and 15 bases separated the two germline ends. The CDR3 is 15 amino acids. CDR3 region: CASSLGDFWVYEQFF. The CDR3 nucleotides read TGTGCCAGCAGCTTGGGGGACTTTTGGGTGTATGAGCAGTTCTTC.

The count of this clone is one. The CDR3 reads CASSHRVDGGEQFF. CDR3 sequence (DNA): TGTGCCAGCAGCCACCGGGTCGACGGAGGTGAGCAGTTCTTC. V usage is TRBV11-3 and J usage is TRBJ2-1, with D maybe TRBD2 (5 bases). Trimming pared 5 bases from V and 9 bases from J, leaving 17 bases between. Germline V lookup: CDR1 SGHNT, CDR2 YENEEA. The CDR3 is 14 residues long.

V and J are TRBV11-2 and TRBJ2-6, with no clear D. Germline CDR1 SGHAT, CDR2 FQNNGV. There are 17 residues in the CDR3. V was clipped by 1 base and J by 2 bases, with 12 bases between them. The CDR3 protein is CASSLAYQRPGANVLTF. The CDR3 region has the DNA TGTGCCAGCAGCTTAGCTTATCAGAGGCCTGGGGCCAACGTCCTGACTTTC. The whole variable domain, filled in from reference TRBV11-2 and TRBJ2-6, reads EAGVAQSPRYKIIEKRQSVAFWCNPISGHATLYWYQQILGQGPKLLIQFQNNGVVDDSQLPKDRFSAERLKGVDSTLKIQPAKLEDSAVYLCASSLAYQRPGANVLTFGAGSRLTVL.

The V and J genes are TRBV3-1 (or the pseudogene TRBV3-2) and TRBJ1-2; 10 nucleotides agree with TRBD1. The V segment lost 5 bases and the J segment 8 bases; nucleotides outside the gene matches: 14. Germline V gives CDR1 LGHDT, CDR2 YNNKEL (reference sequence). CDR3 size: 16 residues. This CDR3 reads CASSSGTGDLGSGYTF. CDR3 sequence (DNA): TGTGCCAGCAGCTCCGGGACAGGGGATTTGGGAAGCGGCTACACCTTC.

This clone showed up just a few times. CDR3 DNA: TGTGCCAGCAGCTTAGAAAGGGCAGGTAGAGAAGCTTTCTTT. Amino acid sequence: CASSLERAGREAFF. The chain employs TRBV7-9 and TRBJ1-1; D is undetermined. Deletions cut 1 base from V and 8 bases from J, with 14 bases between. This CDR3 is built from 14 residues. Germline CDR1 reads SEHNR; CDR2 reads FQNEAQ (reference sequence).

In its sample, this clone was seen a few times. One junction end does not reproduce the germline sequence, and a read error may be involved. The chain uses TRBV24-1 and TRBJ1-2, with 8 bases lining up with TRBD1. Looked up from germline, CDR1 is KGHDR and CDR2 is SFDVKD. The CDR3 spans 12 residues. The CDR3 spells CATSPGGYRYTF. In DNA form, the CDR3 reads TGTGCCACCAGTCCAGGGGGCTATCGCTACACCTTC.

The chain links TRBV10-3 to TRBJ2-2; the D gene is possibly TRBD1 (7 bases). V lost 2 bases and J lost 9, with 10 bases in between. This CDR3 comprises 13 residues. Germline CDR1 reads ENHRY; CDR2 reads SYGVKD. The CDR3 coding sequence is TGTGCCATCAGTGAGGGAGGGGGCCGGGAGCTGTTTTTT. Its protein is CAISEGGGRELFF.

This clone was detected only a few times. The chain joins TRBV18 to TRBJ1-2; D may be TRBD1 (5 bases). The CDR3 loop spans 13 amino acids. Per the germline V gene, CDR1 is KGHSH and CDR2 is LQKENI. V lost 5 bases and J lost 4, with 11 bases in between. The CDR3 loop reads CASSETDSYGYTF. CDR3 sequence (DNA): TGTGCCAGCTCAGAGACAGATTCCTATGGCTACACCTTC.

This clone was recorded once. The V gene is TRBV9, the J gene TRBJ1-5, with TRBD1 as a possible D gene (5 bases). The germline V gene encodes CDR1 SGDLS and CDR2 YYNGEE. This CDR3 region has 14 residues. The germline V and J ends were trimmed by 2 bases and 2 bases, with 8 bases remaining between them. CDR3 sequence reads: CASSVGPGNQPQHF. The CDR3 DNA reads TGTGCCAGCAGCGTGGGGCCTGGCAATCAGCCCCAGCATTTT.

This clone was recorded once. The CDR3 reads CASSHLAGRNNEQFF. CDR3 DNA sequence: TGTGCCAGCAGCCATCTAGCGGGGAGGAACAATGAGCAGTTCTTC. The rearrangement links TRBV4-2 to TRBJ2-1; 9 bases align to TRBD2. Trimming removed 3 bases from V and 5 bases from J; junction bases left unmatched: 5. Per germline, CDR1 LGHNA and CDR2 YNFKEQ. The CDR3 spans 15 residues.

This rearrangement joins TRBV9 to TRBJ1-4; the D gene is possibly TRBD1 (6 bases). The germline V gene encodes CDR1 SGDLS and CDR2 YYNGEE. The CDR3 contains 15 residues. Between the trimmed V and J ends, which lost 4 bases and 8 bases, there was a span of 18 bases. The chain's CDR3 is CASSSSSLGAEKLFF. CDR3 DNA: TGTGCCAGCAGCAGCAGTTCATTGGGGGCAGAAAAACTGTTTTTT.

V and J are TRBV7-3 and TRBJ2-3; TRBD1 matches 8 bases. CDR3 size: 17 residues. V was pared by 6 bases and J by 2 bases, with 13 bases of the junction left unmatched. Germline CDR1 reads SGHTA; CDR2 reads FQGTGA. The CDR3: CASSLTSNRGNTDTQYF. CDR3 coding DNA: TGTGCCAGCAGTTTGACTTCGAACAGGGGGAACACAGATACGCAGTATTTT.